This record covers a single T cell receptor (beta chain). The data stem from a study of blood T cell repertoires in COVID-19. Study as a whole: Acute and convalescent COVID-19 samples came from the United States, Italy and Spain. PBMCs, B-cell-depleted T cells, or T cells were the source of the cDNA or gDNA that made up the material.

Repertoires were generated with immunoSEQ multiplex PCR, while TCRdb's copy carries only in-frame clones and drops some. In the table there are 59,000 or so clones, approximately 80% of which are singletons. Sequencing was done on a sample of peripheral blood. The clonotype was recovered from a woman older than 75 with active or convalescent COVID-19.

CDR3 sequence: CATSDFRKSPRTDTQYF. The CDR3 DNA follows: TGTGCCACCAGTGATTTCCGAAAGTCCCCTAGGACAGATACGCAGTATTTT. The chain joins TRBV24-1 to TRBJ2-3; D gene uncertain. V was pared by 1 base and J by 3 bases, with 16 bases between. CDR1 is KGHDR, CDR2 SFDVKD, per germline. The CDR3 has 17 amino acids.